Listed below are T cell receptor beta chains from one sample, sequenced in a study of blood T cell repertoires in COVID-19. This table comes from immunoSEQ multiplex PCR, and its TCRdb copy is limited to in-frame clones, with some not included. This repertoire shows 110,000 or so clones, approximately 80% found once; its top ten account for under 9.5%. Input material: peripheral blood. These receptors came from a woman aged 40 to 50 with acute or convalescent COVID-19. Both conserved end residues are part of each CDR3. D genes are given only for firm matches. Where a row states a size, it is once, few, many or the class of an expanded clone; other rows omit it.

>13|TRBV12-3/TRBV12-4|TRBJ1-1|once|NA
TGTGCCAGCAGTTTTGTGGGGCTGAATGAAGCTTTCTTT
CASSFVGLNEAFF
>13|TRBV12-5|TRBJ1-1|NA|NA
TGTGCTAGTGGTTTGGGTGTCGGGGTGGAAGCTTTCTTT
CASGLGVGVEAFF
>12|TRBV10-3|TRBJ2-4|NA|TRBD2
TGTGCCATCAAAGGGACTAGCGGGGGCCTGGCCTTC
CAIKGTSGGLAF
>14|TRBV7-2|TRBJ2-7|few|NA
TGTGCCAGCAGCCCCCAGGGTGCCATAGGGGAGCAGTACTTC
CASSPQGAIGEQYF
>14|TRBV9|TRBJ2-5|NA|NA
TGTGCCAGCAGCGTAGGGACTCTTCGGGAGACCCAGTACTTC
CASSVGTLRETQYF
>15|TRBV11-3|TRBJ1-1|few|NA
TGTGCCAGCAGCTTATCGGGACACCCGGACACTGAAGCTTTCTTT
CASSLSGHPDTEAFF
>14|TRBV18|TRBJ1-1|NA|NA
TGTGCCAGCTCAGAACTAACGGGGAACACTGAAGCTTTCTTT
CASSELTGNTEAFF
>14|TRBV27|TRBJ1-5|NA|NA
TGTGCCAGCAGTGGAGGGAGAGGCAATCAGCCCCAGCATTTT
CASSGGRGNQPQHF
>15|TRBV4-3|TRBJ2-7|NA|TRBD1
TGCGCCAGCAGCCAAGACCCCGGGACAGGCTACGAGCAGTACTTC
CASSQDPGTGYEQYF
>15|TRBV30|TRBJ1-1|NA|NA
TGTGCCTGGACAATTTACGGGCCGGAGGGCACTGAAGCTTTCTTT
CAWTIYGPEGTEAFF
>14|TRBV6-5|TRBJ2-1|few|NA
TGTGCCAGCAAGATGGGGAGCTCCTACAATGAGCAGTTCTTC
CASKMGSSYNEQFF
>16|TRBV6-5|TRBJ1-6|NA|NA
TGTGCCAGCAGTTACGAAGGACAGCGGTCTCCTTCACCCCTCCACTTT
CASSYEGQRSPSPLHF
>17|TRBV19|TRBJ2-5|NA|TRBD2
TGTGCCAGTAGCTTCGCGAGCGGGGGGGCGGGACGAGAGACCCAGTACTTC
CASSFASGGAGRETQYF
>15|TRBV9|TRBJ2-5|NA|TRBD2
TGTGCCAGCAGCGACCGGGGGGGCCTGAGGGAGACCCAGTACTTC
CASSDRGGLRETQYF
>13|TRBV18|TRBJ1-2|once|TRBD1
TGTGCCAGCTCAGTGACAGGGGACTATGGCTACACCTTC
CASSVTGDYGYTF
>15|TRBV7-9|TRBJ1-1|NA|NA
TGTGCCAGCAGCTTCTCACAGGGTAAGGGCGCTGAAGCTTTCTTT
CASSFSQGKGAEAFF
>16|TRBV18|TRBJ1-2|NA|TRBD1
TGTGCCAGCTCACCATCCCCCGGGACAGGCCTATATGGCTACACCTTC
CASSPSPGTGLYGYTF
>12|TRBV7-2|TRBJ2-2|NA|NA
TGTGCCAGCAGCTTAGCCGCCGGGGAGCTGTTTTTT
CASSLAAGELFF
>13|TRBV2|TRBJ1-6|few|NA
TGTGCCAGCAGGGCAGGCCCTAATTCACCCCTCCACTTT
CASRAGPNSPLHF
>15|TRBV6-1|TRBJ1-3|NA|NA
TGTGCCAGCAGTGATTTAGGGGCGCCTGGAAACACCATATATTTT
CASSDLGAPGNTIYF
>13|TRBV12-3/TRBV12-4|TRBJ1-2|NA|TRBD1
TGTGCCAGCAACAGACAGGGCAACTATGGCTACACCTTC
CASNRQGNYGYTF
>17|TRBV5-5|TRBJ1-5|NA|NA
TGTGCCAGCAGCTTGGTAGGCGCGGGGATGCGCAATCAGCCCCAGCATTTT
CASSLVGAGMRNQPQHF
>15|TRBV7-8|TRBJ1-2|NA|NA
TGTGCCAGCAGCTTAGCGGCCAGGGGCCTAAATGGCTACACCTTC
CASSLAARGLNGYTF
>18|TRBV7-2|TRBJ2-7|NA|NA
TGTGCCAGCAGCTCCTTAAGAGCCTACAGGGGGGGATTCTACGAGCAGTACTTC
CASSSLRAYRGGFYEQYF
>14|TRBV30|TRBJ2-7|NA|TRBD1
TGTGCCTGGTCCACCGGGACAGGTTTCAACGAGCAGTACTTC
CAWSTGTGFNEQYF
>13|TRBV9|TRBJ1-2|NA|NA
TGTGCCAGCAGCGTTAACATGGGGCTTAGCTACACCTTC
CASSVNMGLSYTF
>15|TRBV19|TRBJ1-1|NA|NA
TGTGCCAGTAGGAGAGACAAGGGGATCGCGACTGAAGCTTTCTTT
CASRRDKGIATEAFF
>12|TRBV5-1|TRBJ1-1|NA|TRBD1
TGCGCCAGCAGCCCCTCAGGGGGCCAAGCTTTCTTT
CASSPSGGQAFF
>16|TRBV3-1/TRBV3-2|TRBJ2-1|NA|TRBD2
TGTGCCAGCAGCCATAGGACTAGCGGGGGGGACAATGAGCAGTTCTTC
CASSHRTSGGDNEQFF
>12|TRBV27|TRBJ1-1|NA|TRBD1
TGTGCCAGCAGTCCACGGACAGGGAAAGCTTTCTTT
CASSPRTGKAFF
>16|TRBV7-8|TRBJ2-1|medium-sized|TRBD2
TGTGCCAGCAGCTTGGTAGCGGGGGGCCTAGGGGATGAGCAGTTCTTC
CASSLVAGGLGDEQFF
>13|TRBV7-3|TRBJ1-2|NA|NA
TGTGCCAGCAGCTTCGACACTAACTATGGCTACACCTTC
CASSFDTNYGYTF
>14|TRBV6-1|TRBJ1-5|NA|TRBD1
TGTGCCAGCAGTGAGACAGGGGGAAATCAGCCCCAGCATTTT
CASSETGGNQPQHF
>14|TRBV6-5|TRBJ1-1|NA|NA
TGTGCCAGCAGTTCCGTTACCGGGGGGACTGAAGCTTTCTTT
CASSSVTGGTEAFF
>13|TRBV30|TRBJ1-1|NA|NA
TGTGCCTGGAGTGCGACCCGGGGGGGTGGGGCTTTCTTT
CAWSATRGGGAFF
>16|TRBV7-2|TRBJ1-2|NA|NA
TGTGCCAGCAGCTTTTGGGCCTCGGCATACCCCCGCGGCTACACCTTC
CASSFWASAYPRGYTF
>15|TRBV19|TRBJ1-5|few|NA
TGTGCCAGTAGTATTAGCGGCACCCAGAATCAGCCCCAGCATTTT
CASSISGTQNQPQHF